This entry concerns a single T cell receptor (beta chain). Its specificity is not known. The sample originates from a study of PD-1 blockade in classical Hodgkin lymphoma. Regarding time point: cycle 4 day 1 (C4D1), after more than five weeks of nivolumab. Each patient's relapse followed autologous stem cell transplantation, and brentuximab vedotin exposure varied. Best responses included complete response and partial response; otherwise, the best response was progressive disease. This table comes from immunoSEQ multiplex PCR, and its TCRdb copy is limited to in-frame clones, with some not included. Of tens of thousands of clones listed, roughly 85% were seen once; the top ten hold about 8.1%. Whole-study findings and limits: Newly diagnosed patients were reported to exhibit reduced baseline TCR diversity relative to healthy donors.

The source material was peripheral blood mononuclear cells (PBMCs), sampled before the fourth cycle of nivolumab. This TCR came from a human donor with classical Hodgkin lymphoma.

DNA for the CDR3: TGTGCCAGCAGTGGACAACTAGATACGCAGTATTTT. Translation: CASSGQLDTQYF. The V call is TRBV5-6, the J call TRBJ2-3; weak D call: TRBD1 (5 bases). V lost 5 bases to trimming and J lost 5 bases, with 9 bases between them. The CDR3 has 12 residues. Germline-derived CDR1 and CDR2 are SGHDT and YYEEEE. The full variable domain, its missing parts supplied by reference TRBV5-6 and TRBJ2-3, is DAGVTQSPTHLIKTRGQQVTLRCSPKSGHDTVSWYQQALGQGPQFIFQYYEEEERQRGNFPDRFSGHQFPNYSSELNVNALLLGDSALYLCASSGQLDTQYFGPGTRLTVL.